The present entry profiles one T cell receptor (beta chain) with its context. Its antigen is unknown. Sequencing used immunoSEQ multiplex PCR; TCRdb keeps in-frame clones, though not all of them. The table includes roughly 120,000 clones, just under 90% detected once. These data are taken from a study of cytomegalovirus exposure and HLA in healthy donors. Study-level results: Among TCR sequences, most were rare, though some public TCRs appeared in many donors. Some TCR beta chains (around 180 of them) were listed as cytomegalovirus-associated.

The CDR3 length is 15 residues. Trimming removed 5 bases from V and 2 bases from J; junction bases left unmatched: 9. Germline CDR1 is MGHDK and CDR2 is SYGVNS. The chain uses TRBV25-1 and TRBJ2-7; the match to TRBD1 covers 7 bases. The origin of this receptor is a man aged 25-45 years in good health and CMV-seronegative. The specimen sequenced was PBMCs. The CDR3 bases are TGTGCCAGCAGTCAGACTCACAGGGGACCCTACGAGCAGTACTTC. This translates into CASSQTHRGPYEQYF.